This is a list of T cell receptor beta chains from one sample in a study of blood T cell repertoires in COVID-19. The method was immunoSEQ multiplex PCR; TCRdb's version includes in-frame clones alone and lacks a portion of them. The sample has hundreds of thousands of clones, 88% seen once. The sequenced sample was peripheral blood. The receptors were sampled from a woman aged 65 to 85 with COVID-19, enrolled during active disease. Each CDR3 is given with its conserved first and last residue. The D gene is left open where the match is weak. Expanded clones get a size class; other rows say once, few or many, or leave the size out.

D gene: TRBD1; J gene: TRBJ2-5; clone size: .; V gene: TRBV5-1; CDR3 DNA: TGCGCCAGCAGTAGAGGGGGCGACGAGACCCAGTACTTC; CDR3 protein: CASSRGGDETQYF
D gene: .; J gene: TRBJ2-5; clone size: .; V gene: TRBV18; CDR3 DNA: TGTGCCAGCTCACCTGTCGCGGCGGGGACCCGGGAGACCCAGTACTTC; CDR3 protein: CASSPVAAGTRETQYF
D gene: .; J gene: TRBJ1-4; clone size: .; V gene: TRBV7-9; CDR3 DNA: TGTGCCAGCAGCCCTACCCAGGGAAGGGATGAAAAACTGTTTTTT; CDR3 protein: CASSPTQGRDEKLFF
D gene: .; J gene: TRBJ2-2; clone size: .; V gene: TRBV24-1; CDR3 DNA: TGTGCCACCAGTGATTTGCCCTCAAGGGGAGGCGGGGAGCTGTTTTTT; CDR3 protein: CATSDLPSRGGGELFF
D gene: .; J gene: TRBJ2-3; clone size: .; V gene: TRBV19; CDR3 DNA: TGTGCCAGTAGTATTTCGGGGGCAGATACGCAGTATTTT; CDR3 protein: CASSISGADTQYF
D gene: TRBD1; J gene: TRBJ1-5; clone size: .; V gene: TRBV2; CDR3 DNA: TGTGCCAGCAGTGAAGTAGGACAGGGCAATCAGCCCCAGCATTTT; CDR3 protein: CASSEVGQGNQPQHF
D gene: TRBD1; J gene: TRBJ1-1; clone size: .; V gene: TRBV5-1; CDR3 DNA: TGCGCCACAACCACAGGGGTAGCGACTGAAGCTTTCTTT; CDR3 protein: CATTTGVATEAFF
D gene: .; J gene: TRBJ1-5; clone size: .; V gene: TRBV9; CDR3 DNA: TGTGCCAGCGGCGGGGGCCCAAGGGAGCCCCAGCATTTT; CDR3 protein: CASGGGPREPQHF
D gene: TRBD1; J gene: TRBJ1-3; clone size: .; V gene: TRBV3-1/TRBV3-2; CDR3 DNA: TGTGCCAGCAGCCCCAGGGGGAACTCTGGAAACACCATATATTTT; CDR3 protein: CASSPRGNSGNTIYF
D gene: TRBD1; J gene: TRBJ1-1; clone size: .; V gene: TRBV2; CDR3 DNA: TGTGCCAGCAGGAGTTTCCAGGGGGTGAACACTGAAGCTTTCTTT; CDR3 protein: CASRSFQGVNTEAFF
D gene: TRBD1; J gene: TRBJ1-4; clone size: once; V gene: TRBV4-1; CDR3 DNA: TGCGCCAGCAGCCTCCGGGACAGGGGCGAAAAACTGTTTTTT; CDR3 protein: CASSLRDRGEKLFF
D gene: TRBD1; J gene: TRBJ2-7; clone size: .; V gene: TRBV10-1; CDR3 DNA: TGCGCCAGCAGTGAAATCTTGGGACAGGGAACCTACGAGCAGTACTTC; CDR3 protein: CASSEILGQGTYEQYF
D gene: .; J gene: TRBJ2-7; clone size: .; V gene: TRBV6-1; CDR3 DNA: TGTGCCAGCAGTGAATTCGATAGCCGAGACTACGAGCAGTACTTC; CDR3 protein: CASSEFDSRDYEQYF
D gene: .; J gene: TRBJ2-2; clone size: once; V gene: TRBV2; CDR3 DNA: TGTGCCAGCAGTGAACATAGGGCAGGGGCCAACGGGGAGCTGTTTTTT; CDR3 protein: CASSEHRAGANGELFF
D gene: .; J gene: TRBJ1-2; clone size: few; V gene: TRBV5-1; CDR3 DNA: TGCGCCAGCCGCAACGAGGGGGAAACAGCTAACTATGGCTACACCTTC; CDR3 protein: CASRNEGETANYGYTF
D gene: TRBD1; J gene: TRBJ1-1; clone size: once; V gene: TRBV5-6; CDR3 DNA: TGTGCCAGCAGCTCGGGACAGCCGGGCACTGAAGCTTTCTTT; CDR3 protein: CASSSGQPGTEAFF
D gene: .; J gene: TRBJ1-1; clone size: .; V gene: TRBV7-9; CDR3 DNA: TGTGCCAGCAGCTTAAGGGGCTCGGCTTTCTTT; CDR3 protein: CASSLRGSAFF
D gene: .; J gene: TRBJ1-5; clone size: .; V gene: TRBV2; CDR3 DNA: TGTGCCAGCAGCGATACAGCAGAGCAGCCCCAGCATTTT; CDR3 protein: CASSDTAEQPQHF
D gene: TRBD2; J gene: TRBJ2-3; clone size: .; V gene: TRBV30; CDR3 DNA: TGTGCCTGGAGCTCGGGACTAGCGGGGGGGCATGGGACAGATACGCAGTATTTT; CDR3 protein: CAWSSGLAGGHGTDTQYF
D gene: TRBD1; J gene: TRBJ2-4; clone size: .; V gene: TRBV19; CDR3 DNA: TGTGCCAGTAGTTCTCGGACAGGGAACAGCAAAAACATTCAGTACTTC; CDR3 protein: CASSSRTGNSKNIQYF
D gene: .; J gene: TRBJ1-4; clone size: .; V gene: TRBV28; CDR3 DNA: TGTGCCAGCAGTTTGGACTCAACCGCGGGTGAAAAACTGTTTTTT; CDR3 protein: CASSLDSTAGEKLFF
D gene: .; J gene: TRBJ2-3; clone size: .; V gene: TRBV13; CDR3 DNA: TGTGCCAGCAGCGAGGCGGGACAGCCTGTAGATACGCAGTATTTT; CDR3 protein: CASSEAGQPVDTQYF